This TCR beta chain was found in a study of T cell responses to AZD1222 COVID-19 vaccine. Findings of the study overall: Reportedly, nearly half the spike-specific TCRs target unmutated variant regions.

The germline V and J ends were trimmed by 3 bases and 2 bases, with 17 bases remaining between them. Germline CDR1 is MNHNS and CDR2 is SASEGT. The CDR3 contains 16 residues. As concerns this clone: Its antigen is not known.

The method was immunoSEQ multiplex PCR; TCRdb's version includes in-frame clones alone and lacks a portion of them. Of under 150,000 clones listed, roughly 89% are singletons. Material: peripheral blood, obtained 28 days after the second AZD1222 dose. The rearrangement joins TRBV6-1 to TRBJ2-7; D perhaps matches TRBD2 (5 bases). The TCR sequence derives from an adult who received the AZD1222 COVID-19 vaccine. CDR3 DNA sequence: TGTGCCAGCAGTGATGCCTCCACTAGGTGGACCTACGAGCAGTACTTC. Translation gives CASSDASTRWTYEQYF.